Each of the 17 T cell receptor beta chains below was sequenced from the same sample in a study. The method was immunoSEQ multiplex PCR; TCRdb's version includes in-frame clones alone and lacks a portion of them. The sample holds roughly 68,000 clones, approximately 92% seen once. The specimen sequenced was PBMCs. Every receptor here comes from a man aged 35 to 55 with rheumatoid arthritis.

The CDR3 loop reads CASRKQGVAAETQYF. CDR3 sequence (DNA): TGTGCCAGCAGAAAACAGGGGGTGGCCGCAGAGACCCAGTACTTC. The chain recombines TRBV2 with TRBJ2-5; 8 bases align to TRBD1. The trim removed 6 bases at V and 4 bases at J, leaving 10 bases unmatched. In germline, CDR1 is SNHLY, CDR2 FYNNEI. CDR3 length equals 15 residues.

The J gene is TRBJ2-5, the V gene TRBV18, with D hard to call. V was shortened by 1 base and J by 4 bases, with 10 bases between the two germline ends. Germline assignment: CDR1 KGHSH and CDR2 LQKENI. The CDR3 totals 14 residues. Here the CDR3 reads CASSPLPTSETQYF. The DNA for the CDR3 is TGTGCCAGCTCACCACTGCCCACTTCAGAGACCCAGTACTTC.

Here the CDR3 DNA reads TGTGCCAGCAGTTACTGGGGCAGGGGGAATTCACCCCTCCACTTT. Translation: CASSYWGRGNSPLHF. The chain joins TRBV6-5 to TRBJ1-6; 7 nucleotides match TRBD1. V lost 1 base to trimming and J lost 7 bases; unmatched junction nucleotides: 4. The CDR3 has 15 amino acids. The V gene's germline CDR1 is MNHEY and CDR2 SVGAGI.

The V gene is TRBV5-4, the J gene TRBJ1-1, with 7 positions matching TRBD1. V was pared by 8 bases and J by 1 base, with 2 bases of the junction left unmatched. This CDR3 comprises 12 residues. The germline CDR1 and CDR2 sequences are SGHNT and YYREEE (reference sequence). The CDR3 protein is CASRTGNTEAFF. The CDR3 DNA reads TGTGCCAGTAGGACAGGGAACACTGAAGCTTTCTTT. Full variable domain (outside the CDR3, taken from reference TRBV5-4 and TRBJ1-1): ETGVTQSPTHLIKTRGQQVTLRCSSQSGHNTVSWYQQALGQGPQFIFQYYREEENGRGNFPPRFSGLQFPNYSSELNVNALELDDSALYLCASRTGNTEAFFGQGTRLTVV.

The V call is TRBV4-1, the J call TRBJ1-5; the match to TRBD1 covers 8 bases. The CDR3 is 17 amino acids. V lost 1 base and J lost 3; bases outside the gene matches: 8. CDR1 MGHRA and CDR2 YSYEKL come from the germline V gene. CDR3 bases: TGCGCCAGCAGCCAAGTTCGAGGACAGGGTGTCAATCAGCCCCAGCATTTT. Its protein product is CASSQVRGQGVNQPQHF.

The chain is built from TRBV10-2 and TRBJ2-1; D unresolved. This CDR3 contains 18 residues. Trimming took off 2 bases at V and 3 bases at J, with 20 bases between the two ends. CDR1 is WSHSY and CDR2 is SAAADI in the germline V gene. The CDR3 DNA sequence: TGCGCCAGCAGTGAGAATCCCGCGTCCGACAAGAGCTACAATGAGCAGTTCTTC. It translates to CASSENPASDKSYNEQFF.

This clone was observed a single time. This chain joins TRBV29-1 and TRBJ2-5; D unclear. CDR1 and CDR2 (germline): SQVTM, ANQGSEA. The CDR3 loop spans 14 amino acids. Trimming removed 1 base at V and 2 bases at J, with 11 bases between. The CDR3, as DNA: TGCAGCGTTGAAGGGGCTCTGGATCAAGAGACCCAGTACTTC. This gives the protein CSVEGALDQETQYF.

Only one count was recorded for this clone. J is TRBJ1-1 and V is TRBV7-9; 7 bases map to TRBD1. This CDR3 is built from 13 residues. J gave up 1 base and V 9 bases, and 5 bases lay outside the gene matches. CDR1 and CDR2 (germline): SEHNR, FQNEAQ (reference sequence). The CDR3, as DNA: TGTGCCAGTGAGGGGGCGGGGAACACTGAAGCTTTCTTT. Protein sequence: CASEGAGNTEAFF.

This chain uses TRBV28 with TRBJ2-7; the D gene could be TRBD1 or TRBD2 (5 bases each). Germline V gene data show CDR1 as MDHEN and CDR2 as SYDVKM. The CDR3 contains 13 residues. V lost 8 bases to trimming and J lost 3 bases, with 14 bases between them. This CDR3 is CASGRGVYYEQYF. CDR3 in DNA: TGTGCCAGCGGCAGAGGGGTCTACTACGAGCAGTACTTC.

As regards this clone: The sample contains more than one DNA sequence encoding this CDR3. The chain recombines TRBV28 with TRBJ1-4; D is unresolved. Germline V lookup: CDR1 MDHEN, CDR2 SYDVKM. The length of the CDR3 is 11 residues. Between the trimmed V and J ends, which lost 2 bases and 8 bases, there was a span of 3 bases. The CDR3 sequence: CASSLEEKLFF. Written as DNA, the CDR3 is TGTGCCAGCAGTTTAGAGGAAAAACTGTTTTTT. Filled out from reference TRBV28 and TRBJ1-4, the complete variable domain reads DVKVTQSSRYLVKRTGEKVFLECVQDMDHENMFWYRQDPGLGLRLIYFSYDVKMKEKGDIPEGYSVSREKKERFSLILESASTNQTSMYLCASSLEEKLFFGSGTQLSVL.

The CDR3 nucleotides are TGTGCCAGCAGTTGGGGGATTGGGTCGGACACTGAAGCTTTCTTT. This sequence encodes CASSWGIGSDTEAFF. V usage is TRBV27 and J usage is TRBJ1-1; D perhaps matches TRBD1 (5 bases). The CDR3 is 15 amino acids. From germline, CDR1 is MNHEY and CDR2 SMNVEV (reference sequence). Trimming pared 4 bases from V and 3 bases from J, leaving 15 bases between.

The chain joins TRBV7-9 to TRBJ2-7; D gene ambiguous. The germline V gene has CDR1 SEHNR and CDR2 FQNEAQ (reference sequence). The V and J ends lost 5 bases and 4 bases respectively, with 12 bases between them. This CDR3 is 13 amino acids long. This CDR3 reads CASSQPVSYEQYF. CDR3 DNA: TGTGCCAGCAGCCAACCCGTTAGTTACGAGCAGTACTTC.

The rearrangement links TRBV6-6 to TRBJ1-1, with TRBD1 matching over 7 bases. V dropped 5 bases and J dropped 5; count of bases not matched to a gene: 5. Per the germline V gene, CDR1 is MNHNY and CDR2 is SVGAGI (reference sequence). The CDR3 runs to 13 residues. The CDR3 nucleotides are TGTGCCAGCAGTGACAGGGTCGCGACTGAAGCTTTCTTT. This codes for CASSDRVATEAFF.

This clone showed up just once. A read error may produce the germline difference seen at one junction end. V and J are TRBV30 and TRBJ2-7; 7 bases align to TRBD1. CDR1 and CDR2 from the germline V gene are GTSNPN and SVGIG (reference sequence). The CDR3 has 11 residues. The CDR3 DNA follows: TGTGCCTGGAGTGTATCGGGACAGTTGAACTTC. Amino acid sequence: CAWSVSGQLNF.

The rearrangement joins TRBV7-6 to TRBJ2-7; TRBD1 matches at 7 bases. The germline V gene has CDR1 SGHVS and CDR2 FNYEAQ. Losses at the gene ends were 5 bases for V and 4 bases for J; bases not matched to a gene: 23. The CDR3 is 19 amino acids. The CDR3 DNA reads TGTGCCAGCAGCAGTGACAGGGCGGAGGTTATTTCGAGTTCTTACGAGCAGTACTTC. It codes for CASSSDRAEVISSSYEQYF.

The genes are TRBV24-1 and TRBJ1-5; D might be TRBD1 (5 bases). The V end lost 9 bases, the J end lost 0 bases, and 11 bases lay between the germline ends. Germline lookup yields CDR1 KGHDR and CDR2 SFDVKD. The CDR3 length is 14 residues. The DNA of the CDR3 is TGTGCCACCGGGGACGTATATAGCAATCAGCCCCAGCATTTT. Translation: CATGDVYSNQPQHF.

This rearrangement joins TRBV5-1 to TRBJ2-7; unclear D gene. V was cut by 0 bases and J by 0 bases, with 10 bases left in between. CDR1 and CDR2 (germline): SGHRS, YFSETQ. The CDR3 covers 15 residues. The CDR3 loop is CASSLGSSTSYEQYF. The CDR3 DNA reads as TGCGCCAGCAGCTTGGGATCTTCTACCTCCTACGAGCAGTACTTC.